This section outlines one T cell receptor (beta chain) sequence together with its context. This record comes from a study of control samples from healthy donors and cancer patients. Profiled with immunoSEQ multiplex PCR; TCRdb holds only in-frame clones, not every one. Of 170,000 or so clones in the sample, approximately 94% were seen once. The CDR3 consists of 13 residues. The germline CDR1 and CDR2 sequences are MNHEY and SVGEGT. V was shortened by 5 bases and J by 0 bases, with 5 bases between the two germline ends. The chain joins TRBV6-2 or TRBV6-3 to TRBJ1-3; D uncertain. The sample comprised blood. The clonotype was recovered from a woman younger than 30 in good health. This chain's CDR3 is CASSPVSGNTIYF. CDR3 DNA sequence: TGTGCCAGCAGTCCCGTCTCTGGAAACACCATATATTTT.